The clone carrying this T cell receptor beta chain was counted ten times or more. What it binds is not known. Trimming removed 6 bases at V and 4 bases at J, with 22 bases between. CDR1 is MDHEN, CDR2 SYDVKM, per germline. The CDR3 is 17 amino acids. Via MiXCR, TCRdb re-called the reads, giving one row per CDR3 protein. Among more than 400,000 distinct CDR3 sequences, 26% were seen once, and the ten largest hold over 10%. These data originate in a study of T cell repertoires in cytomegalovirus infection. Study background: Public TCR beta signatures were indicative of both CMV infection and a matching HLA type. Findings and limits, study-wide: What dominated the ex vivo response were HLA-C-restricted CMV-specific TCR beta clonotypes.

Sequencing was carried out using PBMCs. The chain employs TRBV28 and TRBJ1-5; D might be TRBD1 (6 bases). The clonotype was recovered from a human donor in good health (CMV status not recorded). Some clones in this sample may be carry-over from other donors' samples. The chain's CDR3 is CASRYHLGGAENQPQHF. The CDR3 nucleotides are TGTGCCAGCAGATACCACCTGGGGGGGGCTGAGAATCAGCCCCAGCATTTT.